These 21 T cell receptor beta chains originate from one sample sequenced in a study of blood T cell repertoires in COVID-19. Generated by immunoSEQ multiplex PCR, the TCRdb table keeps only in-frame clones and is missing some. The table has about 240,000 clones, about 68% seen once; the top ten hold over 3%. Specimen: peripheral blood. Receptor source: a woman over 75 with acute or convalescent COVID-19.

This CDR3 reads CASSLFSGGAEETQYF. The CDR3 DNA is TGCGCCAGCAGCTTGTTTAGCGGGGGGGCAGAAGAGACCCAGTACTTC. J is TRBJ2-5 and V is TRBV5-1; 11 nucleotides agree with TRBD2. CDR1 SGHRS and CDR2 YFSETQ come from the germline V gene. J gave up 3 bases and V 1 base, and 5 bases lay outside the gene matches. The length of the CDR3 is 16 residues.

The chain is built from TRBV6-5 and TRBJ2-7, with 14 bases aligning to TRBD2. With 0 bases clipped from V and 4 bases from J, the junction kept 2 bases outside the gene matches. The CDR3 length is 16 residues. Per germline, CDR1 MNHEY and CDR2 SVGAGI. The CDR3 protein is CASSYSTSGRGYEQYF. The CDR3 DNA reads TGTGCCAGCAGTTACTCGACTAGCGGGAGGGGATACGAGCAGTACTTC.

For the CDR3, the DNA is TGTGCCAGTAGCCGGACAGGGCGCAAGTATAGCAATCAGCCCCAGCATTTT. Its translation is CASSRTGRKYSNQPQHF. The chain uses TRBV19 and TRBJ1-5, with 8 bases aligning to TRBD1. This CDR3 spans 17 amino acids. The J segment lost 0 bases and the V segment lost 6 bases, leaving 10 bases of the junction unmatched. The germline gives CDR1 LNHDA, CDR2 SQIVND (reference sequence).

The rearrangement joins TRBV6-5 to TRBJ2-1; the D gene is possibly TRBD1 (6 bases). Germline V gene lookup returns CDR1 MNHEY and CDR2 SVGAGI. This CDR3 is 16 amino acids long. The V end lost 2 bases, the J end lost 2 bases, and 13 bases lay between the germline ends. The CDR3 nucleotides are TGTGCCAGCAGTTACGCCAGGGGAAGCGCCTACAATGAGCAGTTCTTC. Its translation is CASSYARGSAYNEQFF.

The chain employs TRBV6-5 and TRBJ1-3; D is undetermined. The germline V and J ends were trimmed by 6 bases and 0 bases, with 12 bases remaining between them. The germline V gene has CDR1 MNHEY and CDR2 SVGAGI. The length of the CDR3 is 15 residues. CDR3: CASSRGYSSGNTIYF. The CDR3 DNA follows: TGTGCCAGCAGCCGGGGTTACAGCTCTGGAAACACCATATATTTT.

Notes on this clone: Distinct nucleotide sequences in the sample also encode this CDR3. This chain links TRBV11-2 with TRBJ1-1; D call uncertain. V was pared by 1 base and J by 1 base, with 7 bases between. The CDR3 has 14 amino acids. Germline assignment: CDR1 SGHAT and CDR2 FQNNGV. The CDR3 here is CASSLGAGNTEAFF. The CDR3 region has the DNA TGTGCCAGCAGCTTAGGGGCTGGGAACACTGAAGCTTTCTTT.

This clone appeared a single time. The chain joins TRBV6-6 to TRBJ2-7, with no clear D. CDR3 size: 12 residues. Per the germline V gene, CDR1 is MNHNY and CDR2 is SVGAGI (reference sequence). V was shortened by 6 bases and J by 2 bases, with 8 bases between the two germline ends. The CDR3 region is CASRHTAYEQYF. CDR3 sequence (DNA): TGTGCCAGCAGGCACACAGCCTACGAGCAGTACTTC.

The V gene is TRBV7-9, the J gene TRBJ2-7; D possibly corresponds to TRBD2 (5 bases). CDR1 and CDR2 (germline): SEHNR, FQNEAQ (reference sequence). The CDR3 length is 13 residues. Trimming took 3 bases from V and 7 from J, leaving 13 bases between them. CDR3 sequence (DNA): TGTGCCAGCAGCTTCCCGGGGAATGGTGAGCAGTACTTC. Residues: CASSFPGNGEQYF. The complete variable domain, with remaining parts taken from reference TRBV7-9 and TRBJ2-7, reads DTGVSQNPRHKITKRGQNVTFRCDPISEHNRLYWYRQTLGQGPEFLTYFQNEAQLEKSRLLSDRFSAERPKGSFSTLEIQRTEQGDSAMYLCASSFPGNGEQYFGPGTRLTVT.

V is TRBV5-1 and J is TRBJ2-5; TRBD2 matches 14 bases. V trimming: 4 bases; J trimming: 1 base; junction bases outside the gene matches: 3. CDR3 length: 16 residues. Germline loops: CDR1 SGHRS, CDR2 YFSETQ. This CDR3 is CASSQGLAGGQETQYF. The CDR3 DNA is TGCGCCAGCAGCCAAGGACTAGCGGGGGGCCAAGAGACCCAGTACTTC.

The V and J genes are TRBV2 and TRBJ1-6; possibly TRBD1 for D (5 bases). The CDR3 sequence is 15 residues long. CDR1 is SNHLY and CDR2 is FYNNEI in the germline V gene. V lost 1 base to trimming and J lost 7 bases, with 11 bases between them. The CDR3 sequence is CASSEEAGVNSPLHF. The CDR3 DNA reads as TGTGCCAGCAGTGAAGAGGCGGGGGTAAATTCACCCCTCCACTTT.

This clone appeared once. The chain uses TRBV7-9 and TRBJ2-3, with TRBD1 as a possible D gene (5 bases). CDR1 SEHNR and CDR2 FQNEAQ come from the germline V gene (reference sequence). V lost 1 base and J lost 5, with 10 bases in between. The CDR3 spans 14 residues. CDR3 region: CASSLGQGLDTQYF. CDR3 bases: TGTGCCAGCAGCTTAGGGCAGGGATTAGATACGCAGTATTTT.

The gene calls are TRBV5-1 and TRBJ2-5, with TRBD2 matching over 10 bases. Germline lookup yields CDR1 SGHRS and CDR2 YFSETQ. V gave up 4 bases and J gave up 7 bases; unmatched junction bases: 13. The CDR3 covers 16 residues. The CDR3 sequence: CASSVVGASGGGTQYF. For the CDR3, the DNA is TGCGCCAGCAGCGTGGTGGGCGCTAGCGGGGGTGGGACCCAGTACTTC.

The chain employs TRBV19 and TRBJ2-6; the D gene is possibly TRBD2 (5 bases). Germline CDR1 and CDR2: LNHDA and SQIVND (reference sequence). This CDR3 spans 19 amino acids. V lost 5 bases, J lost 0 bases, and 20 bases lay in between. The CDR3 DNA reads TGTGCCAGTAGTTCGACGGCCCTCCTCGAGGGCTCTGGGGCCAACGTCCTGACTTTC. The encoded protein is CASSSTALLEGSGANVLTF.

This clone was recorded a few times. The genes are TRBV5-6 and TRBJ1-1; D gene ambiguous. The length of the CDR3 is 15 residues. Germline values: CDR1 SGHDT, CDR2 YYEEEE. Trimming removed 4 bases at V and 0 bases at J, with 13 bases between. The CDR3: CASSPWPPVNTEAFF. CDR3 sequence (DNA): TGTGCCAGCAGCCCCTGGCCCCCCGTGAACACTGAAGCTTTCTTT.

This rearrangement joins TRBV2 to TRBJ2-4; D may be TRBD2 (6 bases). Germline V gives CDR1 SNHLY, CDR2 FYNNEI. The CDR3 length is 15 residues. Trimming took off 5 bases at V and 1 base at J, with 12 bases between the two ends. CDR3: CASSRTRGAKNIQYF. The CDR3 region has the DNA TGTGCCAGCAGTCGAACGCGGGGTGCCAAAAACATTCAGTACTTC.

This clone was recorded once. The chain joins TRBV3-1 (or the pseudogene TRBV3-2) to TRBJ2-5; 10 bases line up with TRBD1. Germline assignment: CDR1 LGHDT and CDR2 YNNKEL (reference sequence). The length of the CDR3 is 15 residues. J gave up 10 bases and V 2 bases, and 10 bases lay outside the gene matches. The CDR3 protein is CASSQKSGTGVIQYF. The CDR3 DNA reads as TGTGCCAGCAGCCAAAAATCCGGGACAGGGGTGATCCAGTACTTC.

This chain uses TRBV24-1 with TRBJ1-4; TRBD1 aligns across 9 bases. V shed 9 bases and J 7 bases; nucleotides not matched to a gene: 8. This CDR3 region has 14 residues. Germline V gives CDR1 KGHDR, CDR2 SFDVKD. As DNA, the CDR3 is TGTGCCACCTCGACAGGGGGATTGGTTGAAAAACTGTTTTTT. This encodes CATSTGGLVEKLFF.

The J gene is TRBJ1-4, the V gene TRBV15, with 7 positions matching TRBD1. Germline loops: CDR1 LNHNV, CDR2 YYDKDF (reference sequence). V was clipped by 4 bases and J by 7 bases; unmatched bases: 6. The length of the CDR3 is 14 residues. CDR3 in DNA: TGTGCCACCAGCACAGGAGGGGGCATTGAAAAACTGTTTTTT. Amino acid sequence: CATSTGGGIEKLFF.

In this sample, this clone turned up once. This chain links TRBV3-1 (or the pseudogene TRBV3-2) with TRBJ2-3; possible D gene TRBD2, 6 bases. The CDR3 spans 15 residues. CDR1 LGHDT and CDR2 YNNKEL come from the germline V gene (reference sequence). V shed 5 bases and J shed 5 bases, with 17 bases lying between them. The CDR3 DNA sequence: TGTGCCAGCAGCTACTACCAGGACTACGGAGATACGCAGTATTTT. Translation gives CASSYYQDYGDTQYF.

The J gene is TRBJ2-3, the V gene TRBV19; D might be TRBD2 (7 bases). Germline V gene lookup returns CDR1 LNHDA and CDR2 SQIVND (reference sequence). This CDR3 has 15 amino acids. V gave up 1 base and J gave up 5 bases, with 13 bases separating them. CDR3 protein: CASSIGGGAGDTQYF. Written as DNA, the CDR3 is TGTGCCAGTAGTATAGGAGGGGGGGCCGGAGATACGCAGTATTTT.

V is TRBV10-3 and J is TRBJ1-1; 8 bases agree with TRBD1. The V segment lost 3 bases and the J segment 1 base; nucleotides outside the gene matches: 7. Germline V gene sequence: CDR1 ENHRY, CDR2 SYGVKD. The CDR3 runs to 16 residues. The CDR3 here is CAISDLQGVRNTEAFF. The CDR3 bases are TGTGCCATCAGTGACTTACAGGGGGTTAGGAACACTGAAGCTTTCTTT.